A single sample gave rise to the 18 T cell receptor beta chains below, sequenced in a study of T-cell reconstitution after alpha-beta-depleted transplantation in children listed by TCRdb under 2016. The library was obtained by PCR. TCRdb shows the sequencer as Illumina HiSeq 2500. Molecular barcoding was employed in the preparation of TCR libraries, with unique molecular identifiers being used to normalize TCRbeta repertoire quantification. TCRdb redid the processing of the public reads, applying fastp at Q25 and MiXCR, and retained in-frame beta chains. Rows with a matching CDR3 protein are joined into one entry that keeps the most common DNA and genes. The sample contains 670,000 or so distinct CDR3 sequences, less than 15% of them found a single time. 0.79% of the sample comes from the top ten. The treatment or condition label corresponds to: allogeneic hematopoietic cell transplantation with graft depleted of TCRalphabeta T cells and CD19 B cells.

Sequences were derived from PBMCs, sampled before TCRalphabeta/CD19-depleted stem cell transplant. These receptors came from a girl aged 2 to 10 with congenital amegakaryocytic thrombocytopenia, due to receive a stem cell transplant.

This clonotype has a count of ten or more. The rearrangement uses TRBV5-5 and TRBJ2-2; tentatively, D is TRBD1 (6 bases). Trimming shortened V by 0 bases and J by 4 bases, and 10 bases separated the two germline ends. The germline gives CDR1 SGHKS, CDR2 YYEKEE (reference sequence). The CDR3 is 15 amino acids. DNA for the CDR3: TGTGCCAGCAGCTTGGTAGGGGGAAGCACCGGGGAGCTGTTTTTT. Protein product: CASSLVGGSTGELFF.

This clonotype showed up many times. This chain links TRBV20-1 with TRBJ2-7, with D perhaps TRBD1 (8 bases). Deletions cut 3 bases from V and 2 bases from J, with 14 bases between. CDR3 size: 14 residues. Germline V gene lookup returns CDR1 DFQATT and CDR2 SNEGSKA (reference sequence). The chain's CDR3 is CSASWGGQAYEQYF. Written as DNA, the CDR3 is TGCAGTGCTAGTTGGGGGGGACAGGCCTACGAGCAGTACTTC.

V and J are TRBV28 and TRBJ2-2; TRBD2 matches 11 bases. Germline V gives CDR1 MDHEN, CDR2 SYDVKM. After removal of 3 bases from V and 4 bases from J, the junction contained 7 bases not matched to a gene. This CDR3 is built from 17 residues. The CDR3: CASSFHPSGRSTGELFF. The CDR3 region has the DNA TGTGCCAGCAGTTTTCACCCTAGCGGGAGGTCCACCGGGGAGCTGTTTTTT.

Turning to this clonotype: A read error may account for a junction end that differs from germline. The chain joins TRBV6-5 to TRBJ1-5; D gene ambiguous. CDR3 length equals 16 residues. CDR1 and CDR2 from the germline V gene are MNHEY and SVGAGI. CDR3 sequence reads: CVSSYAGEGRYQPQHF. The CDR3 DNA reads as TGTGTCAGCAGTTACGCGGGCGAGGGCCGCTATCAGCCCCAGCATTTT.

This clonotype was observed at least ten times. The V gene is TRBV27, the J gene TRBJ2-1; 7 bases are a match to TRBD2. The junction had 10 bases not matched to a gene; V was cut back by 5 bases and J by 9 bases. The CDR3 length is 14 residues. CDR1 is MNHEY, CDR2 SMNVEV, per germline (reference sequence). CDR3 DNA: TGTGCCAGCAGTCCCCGGGACTACAGGATTGAGCAGTTCTTC. Protein product: CASSPRDYRIEQFF.

In its sample, this clonotype was seen many times. V is TRBV5-1 and J is TRBJ2-1, with no clear D. The V end lost 5 bases, the J end lost 7 bases, and 10 bases lay between the germline ends. CDR3 length equals 12 residues. Germline values: CDR1 SGHRS, CDR2 YFSETQ. The CDR3 bases are TGCGCCAGCAGAGGAGCCGGGAATGAGCAGTTCTTC. Its protein product is CASRGAGNEQFF.

The gene calls are TRBV29-1 and TRBJ1-1; weak D call: TRBD1 (6 bases). This CDR3 region has 14 residues. The V gene's germline CDR1 is SQVTM and CDR2 ANQGSEA. The germline V and J ends were trimmed by 5 bases and 1 base, with 14 bases remaining between them. The CDR3 reads CSVQKGTKNTEAFF. For the CDR3, the DNA is TGCAGCGTTCAGAAGGGGACAAAGAACACTGAAGCTTTCTTT.

This clonotype showed up many times. This rearrangement joins TRBV11-2 to TRBJ2-7; TRBD1 is a possible D gene (5 bases). CDR1 and CDR2 from the germline V gene are SGHAT and FQNNGV. The ends were cut back, 7 bases at V and 3 bases at J, with 16 bases in the middle. The length of the CDR3 is 14 residues. CDR3: CASNKNLQVYEQYF. CDR3 DNA sequence: TGTGCCAGCAACAAAAACTTACAGGTCTACGAGCAGTACTTC.

In this sample, this clonotype turned up many times. V and J are TRBV20-1 and TRBJ2-5; 11 nucleotides match TRBD2. This CDR3 has 15 residues. Germline CDR1 is DFQATT and CDR2 is SNEGSKA (reference sequence). V shed 1 base and J 2 bases; nucleotides not matched to a gene: 3. CDR3 bases: TGCAGTGCTAGAGGGACTAGCGGGTTACAAGAGACCCAGTACTTC. It encodes CSARGTSGLQETQYF.

A note on this clonotype: This may arise from a read error, as a much more abundant clone is one base away. The chain has TRBV20-1 and TRBJ1-2; D remains ambiguous. V lost 0 bases and J 4 bases, leaving 12 bases between the germline ends. Germline assignment: CDR1 DFQATT and CDR2 SNEGSKA (reference sequence). This CDR3 is built from 14 residues. Written as DNA, the CDR3 is TGCAGTGCTAGAGATACAAGGACCATCTATGGCTACACCTTC. Amino acids: CSARDTRTIYGYTF.

This clonotype was counted only a few times. The CDR3 here is CASRRLAGAVLDTQYF. The CDR3 coding sequence is TGTGCCAGCAGACGGCTAGCGGGAGCGGTGCTAGATACGCAGTATTTT. The chain employs TRBV11-2 and TRBJ2-3; TRBD2 agrees at 10 bases. The ends lost 6 bases at V and 5 bases at J; junction bases unmatched: 11. Germline V gives CDR1 SGHAT, CDR2 FQNNGV. This CDR3 spans 16 amino acids.

This clonotype turned up a few times. The chain is built from TRBV2 and TRBJ2-3; 7 bases are shared with TRBD2. The CDR3 runs to 14 residues. CDR1 and CDR2 from the germline V gene are SNHLY and FYNNEI. The V gene end was trimmed by 2 bases and the J gene end by 4 bases; junction bases not matched to a gene: 3. CDR3 amino acids: CASSERTRSDTQYF. The CDR3 nucleotides are TGTGCCAGCAGTGAAAGGACTAGATCAGATACGCAGTATTTT.

This clonotype was recorded many times. The chain carries TRBV12-3 or TRBV12-4 and TRBJ2-1; 7 positions match TRBD2. The V and J ends lost 5 bases and 5 bases, in that order; junction bases with no gene match: 12. The length of the CDR3 is 16 residues. CDR3 protein: CASSRDGGRIDNEQFF. CDR3 bases: TGTGCCAGCAGTCGCGACGGGGGGAGAATAGACAATGAGCAGTTCTTC.

With regard to this clonotype: A much larger clonotype is one base distant, so this may be a read error. CDR3 nucleotides: TGTGCCACCAGTGATATAGCTAGCGGGAGGGCCGGTGAGCAGTTCTTC. Protein: CATSDIASGRAGEQFF. The J gene is TRBJ2-1, the V gene TRBV24-1; TRBD2 aligns across 12 bases. In germline, CDR1 is KGHDR, CDR2 SFDVKD. This CDR3 has 16 amino acids. Trimming removed 3 bases from V and 9 bases from J; junction bases left unmatched: 8.

This clonotype was counted at least ten times. This chain links TRBV20-1 with TRBJ2-1; D may correspond to TRBD1 or TRBD2 (5 bases each). Deletions cut 3 bases from V and 0 bases from J, with 12 bases between. This CDR3 region has 15 residues. CDR1 is DFQATT and CDR2 is SNEGSKA in the germline V gene (reference sequence). CDR3 sequence: CSARGTSSSYNEQFF. The CDR3 nucleotides are TGCAGTGCTAGGGGGACGTCTAGCTCCTACAATGAGCAGTTCTTC.

The chain combines TRBV30 with TRBJ2-1, with 8 nucleotides matching TRBD2. This CDR3 spans 15 amino acids. CDR1 is GTSNPN, CDR2 SVGIG, per germline (reference sequence). Unmatched junction bases numbered 6, after V lost 5 bases and J lost 0 bases. The DNA for the CDR3 is TGTGCCTGGGGGGCCGGGACTAGCTCCTACAATGAGCAGTTCTTC. This sequence encodes CAWGAGTSSYNEQFF.

This clonotype came up many times. The chain recombines TRBV14 with TRBJ2-1; 10 bases map to TRBD2. Germline loops: CDR1 SGHDN, CDR2 FVKESK. The CDR3 is 17 amino acids. The junction had 10 bases not matched to a gene; V was cut back by 0 bases and J by 8 bases. This CDR3 is CASSQDTSGNLRDEQFF. For the CDR3, the DNA is TGTGCCAGCAGCCAAGATACTAGCGGGAACCTAAGGGATGAGCAGTTCTTC. Full variable domain (outside the CDR3, taken from reference TRBV14 and TRBJ2-1): EAGVTQFPSHSVIEKGQTVTLRCDPISGHDNLYWYRRVMGKEIKFLLHFVKESKQDESGMPNNRFLAERTGGTYSTLKVQPAELEDSGVYFCASSQDTSGNLRDEQFFGPGTRLTVL.

This chain uses TRBV18 with TRBJ2-1; no clear D gene. This CDR3 has 13 residues. The ends were cut back, 6 bases at V and 4 bases at J, with 10 bases in the middle. Per the germline V gene, CDR1 is KGHSH and CDR2 is LQKENI. CDR3 nucleotide sequence: TGTGCCAGCTCTGAATTCCAATACAATGAGCAGTTCTTC. Translated, it gives CASSEFQYNEQFF.